This T cell receptor (beta chain) derives from a study of CD8 T cells in ankylosing spondylitis. A single record per CDR3 protein comes from TCRdb applying MiXCR to the 5' RACE reads. The repertoire has more than 110,000 distinct CDR3 sequences, approximately 9.2% of them found once; the top ten carry roughly 8%. Broader study findings: In ankylosing spondylitis blood, a motif of eight highly homologous TCR beta variants appeared characteristic. Both synovial fluid and blood in reactive arthritis had previously been reported to carry some motif variants.

This clonotype occurred many times. The antigen is undetermined. There are 13 residues in the CDR3. With 10 bases clipped from V and 0 bases from J, the junction kept 5 bases outside the gene matches. Germline-derived CDR1 and CDR2 are SGHTA and FQGNSA. The sequence was collected from a male donor with ankylosing spondylitis. The sample comprised synovial fluid, either unsorted or a sorted T cell fraction (not recorded which). The V gene is TRBV7-2, the J gene TRBJ1-1; 7 bases line up with TRBD1. CDR3 sequence (DNA): TGTGCCACCGCGGGACAGTTGAACACTGAAGCTTTCTTT. As protein: CATAGQLNTEAFF.